The present T cell receptor (beta chain) was sequenced within a study of molecular identifiers for immune sequencing clone quantification. General study points: Among effectors, clones above 20 RNA copies held over 97% of molecules; among naive cells, under 1%.

Note on this clonotype: Its antigen is not known.

Germline CDR1 DFQATT, CDR2 SNEGSKA (reference sequence). The CDR3 covers 14 residues. V dropped 2 bases and J dropped 4 bases, with 11 bases sitting between them. With listed TCR primers and previously described methods, bulk TCR libraries were prepared. TCRdb fed the PCR reads into MiXCR, producing one record per CDR3 protein. The sample consists of about half a million distinct CDR3 sequences, about 21% of them appearing once. Sequencing was done on a sample of naive CD8+ T cells from blood, with Jurkat cell RNA spiked in. The subset is: FACS-sorted CD8+CD4-CCR7+CD45RA+ naive T cells. This chain joins TRBV20-1 and TRBJ2-2; D is unresolved. This sequence was found in a human donor in good health. Some libraries in this study had Jurkat cell RNA spiked in. In DNA, the CDR3 is TGCAGTGCTAGACAGTGCGCGAGCACCGGGGAGCTGTTTTTT. Its protein product is CSARQCASTGELFF.